The 24 T cell receptor beta chains reported below all come from one sample, sequenced in a study of blood T cell repertoires in COVID-19. TCRdb's copy holds only in-frame clones and misses some; the assay was immunoSEQ multiplex PCR. Of 100,000 to 150,000 clones listed, about 91% are singletons. The material sequenced was peripheral blood. Every receptor here comes from a middle-aged man with acute or convalescent COVID-19.

The J gene is TRBJ1-2, the V gene TRBV12-3 or TRBV12-4; 7 bases map to TRBD1. The J segment lost 6 bases and the V segment lost 6 bases, leaving 4 bases of the junction unmatched. The CDR3 length is 12 residues. CDR3 protein: CASSPQGDGYTF. Here the CDR3 DNA reads TGTGCCAGCAGCCCCCAGGGGGATGGCTACACCTTC.

The V and J genes are TRBV3-1 (or the pseudogene TRBV3-2) and TRBJ1-2; no reliable D call. This CDR3 has 13 residues. V was trimmed by 5 bases and J by 8 bases, leaving 15 bases between them. Looked up from germline, CDR1 is LGHDT and CDR2 is YNNKEL (reference sequence). CDR3 DNA sequence: TGTGCCAGCAGCGTTCCGGGAGCGGAAGGCTACACCTTC. It yields the protein CASSVPGAEGYTF.

This rearrangement joins TRBV19 to TRBJ1-4; D gene uncertain. V gave up 5 bases and J gave up 4 bases, with 20 bases separating them. CDR3 length equals 17 residues. The germline V gene encodes CDR1 LNHDA and CDR2 SQIVND (reference sequence). The CDR3 protein is CASSGAASRPNNEKLFF. CDR3 DNA sequence: TGTGCCAGTAGTGGAGCGGCCTCCCGTCCCAATAATGAAAAACTGTTTTTT.

V gene TRBV7-9 combines with J gene TRBJ2-7, with TRBD2 matching over 14 bases. The CDR3 is made up of 17 amino acids. Germline V gene sequence: CDR1 SEHNR, CDR2 FQNEAQ (reference sequence). The junction had 12 bases not matched to a gene; V was cut back by 5 bases and J by 6 bases. CDR3 sequence: CASSPGTSGGPWGEQYF. In DNA form, the CDR3 reads TGTGCCAGCAGCCCCGGGACTAGCGGGGGCCCCTGGGGCGAGCAGTACTTC. The whole variable domain, remainder taken from reference TRBV7-9 and TRBJ2-7, is DTGVSQNPRHKITKRGQNVTFRCDPISEHNRLYWYRQTLGQGPEFLTYFQNEAQLEKSRLLSDRFSAERPKGSFSTLEIQRTEQGDSAMYLCASSPGTSGGPWGEQYFGPGTRLTVT.

This chain joins TRBV2 and TRBJ2-2; 10 bases map to TRBD1. This CDR3 has 17 amino acids. The ends lost 8 bases at V and 7 bases at J; junction bases unmatched: 16. CDR1 SNHLY and CDR2 FYNNEI come from the germline V gene. This CDR3 is CASEATIDRGRIGELFF. CDR3 DNA: TGTGCCAGCGAGGCGACTATAGACAGGGGGCGCATCGGGGAGCTGTTTTTT. The complete variable domain, with remaining parts taken from reference TRBV2 and TRBJ2-2, reads EPEVTQTPSHQVTQMGQEVILRCVPISNHLYFYWYRQILGQKVEFLVSFYNNEISEKSEIFDDQFSVERPDGSNFTLKIRSTKLEDSAMYFCASEATIDRGRIGELFFGEGSRLTVL.

The J gene is TRBJ2-3, the V gene TRBV5-1; 12 bases fit TRBD2. Losses at the gene ends were 3 bases for V and 2 bases for J; bases not matched to a gene: 4. The CDR3 runs to 16 residues. Germline V gives CDR1 SGHRS, CDR2 YFSETQ. In DNA form, the CDR3 reads TGCGCCAGCAGCTCAGGGACTAGCGGGTCCACAGATACGCAGTATTTT. Translation gives CASSSGTSGSTDTQYF. The full variable domain, in which reference TRBV5-1 and TRBJ2-3 provide the parts outside the CDR3, is KAGVTQTPRYLIKTRGQQVTLSCSPISGHRSVSWYQQTPGQGLQFLFEYFSETQRNKGNFPGRFSGRQFSNSRSEMNVSTLELGDSALYLCASSSGTSGSTDTQYFGPGTRLTVL.

The gene calls are TRBV5-8 and TRBJ1-5, with TRBD1 matching 9 bases. Germline CDR1 SGHTS, CDR2 YDEGEE. The CDR3 contains 18 residues. Unmatched junction bases numbered 14, after V lost 1 base and J lost 6 bases. The CDR3 region is CASSLMTGGGEFGQPQHF. For the CDR3, the DNA is TGTGCCAGCAGCTTGATGACAGGGGGTGGGGAGTTTGGTCAGCCCCAGCATTTT.

This clone showed up just a few times. The chain employs TRBV19 and TRBJ1-2; perhaps TRBD1 as D (5 bases). Germline V gene sequence: CDR1 LNHDA, CDR2 SQIVND (reference sequence). V was trimmed by 5 bases and J by 1 base, leaving 17 bases between them. The CDR3 loop spans 16 amino acids. Written as DNA, the CDR3 is TGTGCCAGTAGTCCCATGACAGCCCGGCGTAACTATGGCTACACCTTC. Translating gives CASSPMTARRNYGYTF.

The rearrangement uses TRBV7-2 and TRBJ2-1, with a tentative D call TRBD2 (6 bases). The CDR3 is made up of 14 amino acids. The germline gives CDR1 SGHTA, CDR2 FQGNSA. V dropped 5 bases and J dropped 3 bases, with 11 bases sitting between them. In DNA form, the CDR3 reads TGTGCCAGCAGCAGGACTATAAGCTACAATGAGCAGTTCTTC. Protein sequence: CASSRTISYNEQFF.

This chain joins TRBV30 and TRBJ1-4; the D gene is possibly TRBD1 (6 bases). The CDR3 is made up of 16 amino acids. The germline V gene has CDR1 GTSNPN and CDR2 SVGIG (reference sequence). Trimming removed 0 bases at V and 4 bases at J, with 15 bases between. The CDR3 here is CAWSVPPGTSNEKLFF. Written as DNA, the CDR3 is TGTGCCTGGAGTGTCCCCCCCGGGACAAGTAATGAAAAACTGTTTTTT.

This chain connects TRBV4-2 to TRBJ1-2; maybe TRBD1 (6 bases). The V end was cut by 3 bases, the J end by 4 bases, with 12 bases between. Germline CDR1 LGHNA, CDR2 YNFKEQ. This CDR3 has 14 residues. The CDR3 nucleotides read TGTGCCAGCAGCCAGGCAGGGACAACCTATGGCTACACCTTC. Its protein product is CASSQAGTTYGYTF.

The genes are TRBV6-6 and TRBJ1-5, with D possibly being TRBD1 (5 bases). Trimming pared 4 bases from V and 0 bases from J, leaving 7 bases between. CDR1 and CDR2 from the germline V gene are MNHNY and SVGAGI (reference sequence). The CDR3 contains 14 residues. CDR3 in DNA: TGTGCCAGCAGTTTGACAGATAGCAATCAGCCCCAGCATTTT. Its translation is CASSLTDSNQPQHF.

The chain joins TRBV25-1 to TRBJ1-5, with a tentative D call TRBD1 (5 bases). Per germline, CDR1 MGHDK and CDR2 SYGVNS. V dropped 5 bases and J dropped 5 bases, with 10 bases sitting between them. The CDR3 length is 13 residues. The CDR3 DNA is TGTGCCAGCAGTTCTCAGGGATATCAGCCCCAGCATTTT. The encoded protein is CASSSQGYQPQHF.

The rearrangement links TRBV10-3 to TRBJ1-2, with 8 bases identical to TRBD1. After removal of 6 bases from V and 4 bases from J, the junction contained 7 bases not matched to a gene. CDR3 length: 14 amino acids. Looked up from germline, CDR1 is ENHRY and CDR2 is SYGVKD. DNA of the CDR3: TGTGCCATCAGCCAGGGACAGGAGGGCTATGGCTACACCTTC. Protein product: CAISQGQEGYGYTF.

The chain employs TRBV30 and TRBJ1-1; maybe TRBD1 (6 bases). Germline CDR1 reads GTSNPN; CDR2 reads SVGIG (reference sequence). V gave up 0 bases and J gave up 4 bases, with 15 bases separating them. The CDR3 contains 15 residues. The CDR3 nucleotides read TGTGCCTGGAGTGTACAAGGGGGTAGGGGCACTGAAGCTTTCTTT. Protein sequence: CAWSVQGGRGTEAFF.

The table lists this clone with many counts. CDR3 sequence (DNA): TGTGCCAGCAGTTTTCGACTAACCTCCTACGAGCAGTACTTC. Amino acids: CASSFRLTSYEQYF. V is TRBV28 and J is TRBJ2-7, with D maybe TRBD2 (5 bases). The CDR3 spans 14 residues. Trimming stripped 3 bases from V and 0 bases from J, with 9 bases between. The germline CDR1 and CDR2 sequences are MDHEN and SYDVKM.

This clone was counted between two and nine times. The chain couples TRBV2 to TRBJ1-1; TRBD1 matches 8 bases. Trimming took 4 bases from V and 3 from J; bases not matched to a gene: 4. Germline assignment: CDR1 SNHLY and CDR2 FYNNEI. The CDR3 totals 14 residues. CDR3 nucleotides: TGTGCCAGCAGTGGCTTCAGGGGGCACACTGAAGCTTTCTTT. Encoded protein: CASSGFRGHTEAFF. The full variable domain, with the rest looked up from reference TRBV2 and TRBJ1-1, is EPEVTQTPSHQVTQMGQEVILRCVPISNHLYFYWYRQILGQKVEFLVSFYNNEISEKSEIFDDQFSVERPDGSNFTLKIRSTKLEDSAMYFCASSGFRGHTEAFFGQGTRLTVV.

The V gene is TRBV7-8, the J gene TRBJ1-2; 9 bases align to TRBD1. J gave up 1 base and V 3 bases, and 9 bases lay outside the gene matches. Germline V CDR1 and CDR2: SGHVS, FQNEAQ. The CDR3 sequence is 17 residues long. CDR3 residues: CASSFWTGAVGNYGYTF. The CDR3 DNA follows: TGTGCCAGCAGCTTTTGGACAGGGGCGGTGGGTAACTATGGCTACACCTTC.

CDR3 bases: TGCAGTGCTATCAGGCAAGAGACCCAGTACTTC. It specifies CSAIRQETQYF. The chain couples TRBV20-1 to TRBJ2-5, with D unresolved. The germline V and J ends were trimmed by 4 bases and 2 bases, with 5 bases remaining between them. Germline V gene data show CDR1 as DFQATT and CDR2 as SNEGSKA (reference sequence). The length of the CDR3 is 11 residues.

The V call is TRBV7-2, the J call TRBJ2-1, with 8 bases matching TRBD1. V shed 1 base, J shed 3 bases, and the junction held 2 bases outside the gene matches. The CDR3 extends over 15 amino acids. Looked up from germline, CDR1 is SGHTA and CDR2 is FQGNSA. DNA of the CDR3: TGTGCCAGCAGCTTAGACAGGGGGTTCTACAATGAGCAGTTCTTC. Amino acids: CASSLDRGFYNEQFF.

The rearrangement joins TRBV15 to TRBJ1-2, with TRBD1 matching over 7 bases. The germline gives CDR1 LNHNV, CDR2 YYDKDF (reference sequence). V lost 4 bases and J lost 2; bases outside the gene matches: 16. This CDR3 has 18 amino acids. The CDR3 spells CATSINRIGTDTNYGYTF. DNA of the CDR3: TGTGCCACCAGCATTAATAGGATCGGGACAGATACCAACTATGGCTACACCTTC.

This chain links TRBV12-3 or TRBV12-4 with TRBJ1-3; no definite D call. The CDR3 has 12 amino acids. Between the trimmed V and J ends, which lost 3 bases and 8 bases, there was a span of 8 bases. The CDR3 is CASSFGRDTIYF. The CDR3 nucleotides are TGTGCCAGCAGTTTCGGGCGGGACACCATATATTTT.

This clone appeared once. The V gene is TRBV6-6, the J gene TRBJ2-6; a weak D match, TRBD2 (6 bases). With 6 bases removed from V and 3 bases from J, the gap between germline ends came to 12 bases. The CDR3 covers 15 residues. The V gene's germline CDR1 is MNHNY and CDR2 SVGAGI (reference sequence). CDR3 loop: CASRREVSGANVLTF. The CDR3, as DNA: TGTGCCAGCAGAAGGGAGGTGAGTGGGGCCAACGTCCTGACTTTC.

This chain joins TRBV27 and TRBJ2-5, with 10 bases identical to TRBD1. The germline V gene has CDR1 MNHEY and CDR2 SMNVEV (reference sequence). Losses at the gene ends were 3 bases for V and 5 bases for J; bases not matched to a gene: 9. This CDR3 has 16 residues. Here the CDR3 DNA reads TGTGCCAGCAGTTTCGCTAGTGACAGGGGGCACGAGACCCAGTACTTC. The encoded protein is CASSFASDRGHETQYF.